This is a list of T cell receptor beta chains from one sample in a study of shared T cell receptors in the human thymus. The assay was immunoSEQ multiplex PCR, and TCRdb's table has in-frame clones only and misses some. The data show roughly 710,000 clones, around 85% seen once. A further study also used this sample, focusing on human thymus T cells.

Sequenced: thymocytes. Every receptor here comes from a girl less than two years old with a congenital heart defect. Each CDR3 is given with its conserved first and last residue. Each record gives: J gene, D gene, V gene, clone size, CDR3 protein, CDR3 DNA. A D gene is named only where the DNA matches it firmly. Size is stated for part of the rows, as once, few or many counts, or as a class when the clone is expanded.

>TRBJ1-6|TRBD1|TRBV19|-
CASSPSGQGANVAYNSPLHF
TGTGCCAGTAGCCCGAGTGGGCAGGGGGCGAATGTCGCCTATAATTCACCCCTCCACTTT
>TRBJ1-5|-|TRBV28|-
CASSFAGGEQPQHF
TGTGCCAGCAGTTTCGCGGGGGGTGAACAGCCCCAGCATTTT
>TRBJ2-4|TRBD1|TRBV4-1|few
CASSPLPVTGQEKNIQYF
TGCGCCAGCAGCCCTTTACCGGTAACAGGACAGGAAAAAAACATTCAGTACTTC
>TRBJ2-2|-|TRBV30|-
CACKSKIRATNTGELFF
TGTGCCTGTAAGAGCAAAATCAGGGCCACGAACACCGGGGAGCTGTTTTTT
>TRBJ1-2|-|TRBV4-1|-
CASSQDGSGLNYGYTF
TGCGCCAGCAGCCAAGATGGGAGCGGTTTAAACTATGGCTACACCTTC
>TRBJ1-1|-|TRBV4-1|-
CASSQDVPSQNTEAFF
TGCGCCAGCAGCCAAGACGTTCCCAGTCAGAACACTGAAGCTTTCTTT
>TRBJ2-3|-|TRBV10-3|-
CAISVTGDTQYF
TGTGCCATCAGTGTAACAGGAGATACGCAGTATTTT
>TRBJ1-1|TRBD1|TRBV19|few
CASSFDRDRGTEAFF
TGTGCCAGTAGTTTCGACCGGGACAGGGGCACTGAAGCTTTCTTT
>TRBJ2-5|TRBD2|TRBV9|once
CASSVAGGEETQYF
TGTGCCAGCAGCGTAGCGGGGGGAGAAGAGACCCAGTACTTC
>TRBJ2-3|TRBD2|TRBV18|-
CASSSQRGPSTDTQYF
TGTGCCAGCTCAAGTCAGCGGGGCCCGAGCACAGATACGCAGTATTTT
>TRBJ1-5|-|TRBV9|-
CASSGDIHQPQHF
TGTGCCAGCAGCGGCGACATCCATCAGCCCCAGCATTTT
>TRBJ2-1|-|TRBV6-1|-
CASSEFLSGPSSYNEQFF
TGTGCCAGCAGTGAATTTTTAAGCGGTCCCAGCTCCTACAATGAGCAGTTCTTC
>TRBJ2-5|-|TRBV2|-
CASSQGPQETQYF
TGTGCCAGCAGTCAGGGCCCACAAGAGACCCAGTACTTC
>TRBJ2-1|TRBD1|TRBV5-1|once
CASSSNTPGQGRFPTYNEQFF
TGCGCCAGCAGCTCCAACACGCCGGGACAGGGCCGCTTTCCCACCTACAATGAGCAGTTCTTC
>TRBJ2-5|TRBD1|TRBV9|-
CASSVGGTGGETQYF
TGTGCCAGCAGCGTAGGGGGGACAGGGGGGGAGACCCAGTACTTC
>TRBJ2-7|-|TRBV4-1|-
CASSQESVPGGWEQYF
TGCGCCAGCAGCCAAGAATCGGTACCCGGAGGTTGGGAGCAGTACTTC
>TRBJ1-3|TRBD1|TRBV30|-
CAWRDLQGARGNTIYF
TGTGCCTGGAGGGACCTTCAGGGGGCTCGGGGAAACACCATATATTTT